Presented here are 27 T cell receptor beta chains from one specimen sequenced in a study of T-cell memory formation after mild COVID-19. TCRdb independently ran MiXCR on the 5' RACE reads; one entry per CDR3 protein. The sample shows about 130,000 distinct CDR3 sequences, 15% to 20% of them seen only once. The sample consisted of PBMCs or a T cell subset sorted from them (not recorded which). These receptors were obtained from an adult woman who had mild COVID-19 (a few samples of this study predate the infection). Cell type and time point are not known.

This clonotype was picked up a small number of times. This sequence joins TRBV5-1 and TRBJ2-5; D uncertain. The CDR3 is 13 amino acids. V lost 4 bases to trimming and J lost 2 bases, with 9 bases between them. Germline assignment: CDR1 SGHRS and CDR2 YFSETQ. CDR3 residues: CASSRIEQETQYF. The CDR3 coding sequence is TGCGCCAGCAGCCGGATCGAGCAAGAGACCCAGTACTTC. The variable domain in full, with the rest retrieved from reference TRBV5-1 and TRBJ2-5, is KAGVTQTPRYLIKTRGQQVTLSCSPISGHRSVSWYQQTPGQGLQFLFEYFSETQRNKGNFPGRFSGRQFSNSRSEMNVSTLELGDSALYLCASSRIEQETQYFGPGTRLLVL.

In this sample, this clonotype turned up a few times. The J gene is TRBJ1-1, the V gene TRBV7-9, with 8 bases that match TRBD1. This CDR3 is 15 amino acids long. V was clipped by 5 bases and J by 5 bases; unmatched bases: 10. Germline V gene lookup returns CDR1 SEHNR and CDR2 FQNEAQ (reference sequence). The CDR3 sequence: CASSLRDTGGTEAFF. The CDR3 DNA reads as TGTGCCAGCAGCCTTCGAGACACAGGGGGGACTGAAGCTTTCTTT. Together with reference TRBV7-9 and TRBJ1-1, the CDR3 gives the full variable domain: DTGVSQNPRHKITKRGQNVTFRCDPISEHNRLYWYRQTLGQGPEFLTYFQNEAQLEKSRLLSDRFSAERPKGSFSTLEIQRTEQGDSAMYLCASSLRDTGGTEAFFGQGTRLTVV.

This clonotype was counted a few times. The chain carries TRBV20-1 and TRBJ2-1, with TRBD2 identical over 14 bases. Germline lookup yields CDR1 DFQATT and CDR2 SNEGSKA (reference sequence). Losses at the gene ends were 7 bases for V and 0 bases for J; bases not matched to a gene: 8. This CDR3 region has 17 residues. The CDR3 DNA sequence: TGCAGTGGCATGGGACTAGCGGGAGCAGTCTCCTACAATGAGCAGTTCTTC. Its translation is CSGMGLAGAVSYNEQFF.

The CDR3 is CASSLLAGQTDTQYF. DNA of the CDR3: TGTGCCAGTAGTCTCCTAGCGGGCCAAACAGATACGCAGTATTTT. The J gene is TRBJ2-3, the V gene TRBV19; TRBD2 agrees at 8 bases. This CDR3 is built from 15 residues. The ends lost 5 bases at V and 3 bases at J; junction bases unmatched: 7. Per germline, CDR1 LNHDA and CDR2 SQIVND (reference sequence).

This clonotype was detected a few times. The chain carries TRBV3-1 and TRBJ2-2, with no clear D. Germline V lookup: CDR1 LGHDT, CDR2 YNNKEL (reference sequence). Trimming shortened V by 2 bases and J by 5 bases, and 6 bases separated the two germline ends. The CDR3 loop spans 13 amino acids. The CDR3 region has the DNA TGTGCCAGCAGCCAACAGCTTACCGGGGAGCTGTTTTTT. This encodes CASSQQLTGELFF.

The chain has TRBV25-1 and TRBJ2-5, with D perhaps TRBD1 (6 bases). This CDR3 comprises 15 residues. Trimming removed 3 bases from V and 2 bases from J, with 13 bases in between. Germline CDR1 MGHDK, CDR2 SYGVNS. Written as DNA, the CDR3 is TGTGCCAGCAGTGAGTATATGGACAGACAAGAGACCCAGTACTTC. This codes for CASSEYMDRQETQYF.

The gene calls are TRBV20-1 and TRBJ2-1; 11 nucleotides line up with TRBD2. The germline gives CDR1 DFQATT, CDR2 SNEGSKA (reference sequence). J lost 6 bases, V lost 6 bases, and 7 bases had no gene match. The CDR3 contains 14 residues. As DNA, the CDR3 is TGCAGTGCATTACTAGCGGGAGCCGGCAATGAGCAGTTCTTC. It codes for CSALLAGAGNEQFF.

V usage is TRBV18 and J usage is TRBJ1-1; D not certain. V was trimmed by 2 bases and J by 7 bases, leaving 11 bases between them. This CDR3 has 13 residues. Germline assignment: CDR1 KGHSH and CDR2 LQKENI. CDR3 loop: CASSPRITDEAFF. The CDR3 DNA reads TGTGCCAGCTCACCAAGAATAACAGATGAAGCTTTCTTT. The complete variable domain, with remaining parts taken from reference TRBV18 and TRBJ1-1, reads NAGVMQNPRHLVRRRGQEARLRCSPMKGHSHVYWYRQLPEEGLKFMVYLQKENIIDESGMPKERFSAEFPKEGPSILRIQQVVRGDSAAYFCASSPRITDEAFFGQGTRLTVV.

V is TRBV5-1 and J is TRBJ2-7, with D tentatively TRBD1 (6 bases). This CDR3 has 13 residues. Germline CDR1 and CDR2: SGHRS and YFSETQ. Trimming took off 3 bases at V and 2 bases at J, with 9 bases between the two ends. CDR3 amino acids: CASSSDRPYEQYF. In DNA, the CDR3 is TGCGCCAGCAGCTCGGACAGACCCTACGAGCAGTACTTC.

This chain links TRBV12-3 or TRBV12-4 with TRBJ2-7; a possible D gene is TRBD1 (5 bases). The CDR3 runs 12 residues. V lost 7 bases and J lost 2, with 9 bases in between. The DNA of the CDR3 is TGTGCCAGCACCCAGGGCACCTACGAGCAGTACTTC. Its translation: CASTQGTYEQYF.

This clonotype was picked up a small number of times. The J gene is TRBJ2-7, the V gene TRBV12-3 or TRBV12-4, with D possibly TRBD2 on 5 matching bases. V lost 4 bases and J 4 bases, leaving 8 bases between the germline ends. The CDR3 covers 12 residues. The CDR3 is CASSWERYEQYF. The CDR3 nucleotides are TGTGCCAGCAGTTGGGAGCGGTACGAGCAGTACTTC.

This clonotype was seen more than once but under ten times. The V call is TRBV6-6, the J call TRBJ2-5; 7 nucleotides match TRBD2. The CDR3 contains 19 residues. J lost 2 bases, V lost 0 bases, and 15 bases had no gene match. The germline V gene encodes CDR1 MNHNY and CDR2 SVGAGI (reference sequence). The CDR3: CASSYSSGIAGAYQETQYF. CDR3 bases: TGTGCCAGCAGTTACTCGAGTGGTATTGCGGGAGCGTATCAAGAGACCCAGTACTTC.

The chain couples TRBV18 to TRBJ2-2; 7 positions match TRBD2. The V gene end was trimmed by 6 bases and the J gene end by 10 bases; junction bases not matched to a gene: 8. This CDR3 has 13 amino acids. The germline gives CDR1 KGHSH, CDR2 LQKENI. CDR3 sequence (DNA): TGTGCCAGCTCTCGGATTGCGGGAGAGGAGCTGTTTTTT. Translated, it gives CASSRIAGEELFF.

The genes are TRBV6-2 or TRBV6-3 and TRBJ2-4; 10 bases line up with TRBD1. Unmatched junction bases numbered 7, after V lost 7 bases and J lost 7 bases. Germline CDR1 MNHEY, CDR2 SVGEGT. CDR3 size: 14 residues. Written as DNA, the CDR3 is TGTGCCAGCAAGGACAGGGGGTTTAATAACATTCAGTACTTC. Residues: CASKDRGFNNIQYF.

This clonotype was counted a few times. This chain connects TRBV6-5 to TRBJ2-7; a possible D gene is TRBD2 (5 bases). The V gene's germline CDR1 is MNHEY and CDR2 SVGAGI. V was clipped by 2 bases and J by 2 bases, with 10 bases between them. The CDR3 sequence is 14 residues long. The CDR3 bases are TGTGCCAGCAGTTACCGGGATTCGCCCTACGAGCAGTACTTC. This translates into CASSYRDSPYEQYF.

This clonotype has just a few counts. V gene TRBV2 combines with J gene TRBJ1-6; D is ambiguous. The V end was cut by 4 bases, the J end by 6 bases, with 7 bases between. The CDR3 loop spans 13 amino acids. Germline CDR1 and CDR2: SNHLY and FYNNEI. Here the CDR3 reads CASSAPGNSPLHF. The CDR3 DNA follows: TGTGCCAGCAGTGCCCCGGGTAATTCACCCCTCCACTTT.

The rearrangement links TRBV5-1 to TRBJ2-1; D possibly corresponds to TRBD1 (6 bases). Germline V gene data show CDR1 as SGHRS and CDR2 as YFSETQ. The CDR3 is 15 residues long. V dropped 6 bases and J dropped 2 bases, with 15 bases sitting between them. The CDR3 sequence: CASNLGTLAYNEQFF. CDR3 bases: TGCGCCAGCAACCTCGGGACACTTGCCTACAATGAGCAGTTCTTC.

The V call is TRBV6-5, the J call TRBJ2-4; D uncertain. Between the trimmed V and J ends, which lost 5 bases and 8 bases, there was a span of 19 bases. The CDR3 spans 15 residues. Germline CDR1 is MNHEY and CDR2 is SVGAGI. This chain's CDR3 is CASSPQWAPLDIQYF. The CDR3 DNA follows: TGTGCCAGCAGTCCTCAATGGGCCCCCCTGGACATTCAGTACTTC.

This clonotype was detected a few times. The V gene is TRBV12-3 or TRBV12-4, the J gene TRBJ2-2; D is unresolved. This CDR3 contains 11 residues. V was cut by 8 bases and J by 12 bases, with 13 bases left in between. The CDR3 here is CASLRGTQLFF. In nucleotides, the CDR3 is TGTGCCAGCCTACGAGGTACTCAGCTGTTTTTT.

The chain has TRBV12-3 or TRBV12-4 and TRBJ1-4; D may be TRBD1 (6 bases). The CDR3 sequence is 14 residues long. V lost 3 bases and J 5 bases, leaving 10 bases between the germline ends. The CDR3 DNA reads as TGTGCCAGCAGTTTCGGCCAGGGGAATGAAAAACTGTTTTTT. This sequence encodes CASSFGQGNEKLFF.

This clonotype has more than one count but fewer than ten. The CDR3: CSARGQGYEQYF. The DNA of the CDR3 is TGCAGTGCTAGGGGACAGGGCTACGAGCAGTACTTC. The chain uses TRBV20-1 and TRBJ2-7, with 9 positions matching TRBD1. The J segment lost 3 bases and the V segment lost 3 bases, leaving 0 bases of the junction unmatched. There are 12 residues in the CDR3. CDR1 is DFQATT, CDR2 SNEGSKA, per germline (reference sequence).

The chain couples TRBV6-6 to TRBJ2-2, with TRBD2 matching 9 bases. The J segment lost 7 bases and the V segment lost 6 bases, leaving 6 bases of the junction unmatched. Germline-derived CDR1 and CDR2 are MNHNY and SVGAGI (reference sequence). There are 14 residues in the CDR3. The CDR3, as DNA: TGTGCCAGCAGGGGACTAGCCCGGGGCGGGGAGCTGTTTTTT. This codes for CASRGLARGGELFF.

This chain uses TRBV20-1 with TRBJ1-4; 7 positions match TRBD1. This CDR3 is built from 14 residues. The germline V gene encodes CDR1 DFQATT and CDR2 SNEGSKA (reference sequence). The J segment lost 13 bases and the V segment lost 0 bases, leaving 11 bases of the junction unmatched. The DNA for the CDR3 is TGCAGTGCTAGAGAACCTCCTGACAGGGAGAGACTGTTTTTT. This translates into CSAREPPDRERLFF.

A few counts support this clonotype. The CDR3 DNA sequence: TGCGCCAGCAGCTTCCCCAGGGACTACGAGCAGTACTTC. Translating it yields CASSFPRDYEQYF. The chain has TRBV5-1 and TRBJ2-7, with D maybe TRBD1 (5 bases). V lost 2 bases and J lost 3, with 9 bases in between. In germline, CDR1 is SGHRS, CDR2 YFSETQ. The CDR3 loop spans 13 amino acids.

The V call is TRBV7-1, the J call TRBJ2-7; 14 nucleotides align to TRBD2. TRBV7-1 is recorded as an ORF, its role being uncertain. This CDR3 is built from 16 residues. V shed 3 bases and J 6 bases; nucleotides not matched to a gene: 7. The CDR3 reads CASSSGLAGVAREQYF. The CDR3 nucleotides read TGTGCCAGCAGCTCGGGACTAGCGGGAGTGGCACGCGAGCAGTACTTC.

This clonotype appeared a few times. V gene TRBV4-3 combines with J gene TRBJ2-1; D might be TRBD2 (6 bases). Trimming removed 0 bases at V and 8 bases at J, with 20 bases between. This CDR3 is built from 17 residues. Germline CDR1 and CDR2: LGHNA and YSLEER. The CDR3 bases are TGCGCCAGCAGCCAAGATAGCGGCTTCCAAATAGCAGATGAGCAGTTCTTC. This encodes CASSQDSGFQIADEQFF.

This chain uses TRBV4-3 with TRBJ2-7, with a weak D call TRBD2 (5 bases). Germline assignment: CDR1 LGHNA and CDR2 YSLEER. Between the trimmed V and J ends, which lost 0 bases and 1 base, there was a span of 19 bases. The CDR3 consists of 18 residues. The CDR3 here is CASSQEKLSGVFSYEQYF. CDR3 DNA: TGCGCCAGCAGCCAAGAAAAATTGAGCGGAGTTTTTTCCTACGAGCAGTACTTC.